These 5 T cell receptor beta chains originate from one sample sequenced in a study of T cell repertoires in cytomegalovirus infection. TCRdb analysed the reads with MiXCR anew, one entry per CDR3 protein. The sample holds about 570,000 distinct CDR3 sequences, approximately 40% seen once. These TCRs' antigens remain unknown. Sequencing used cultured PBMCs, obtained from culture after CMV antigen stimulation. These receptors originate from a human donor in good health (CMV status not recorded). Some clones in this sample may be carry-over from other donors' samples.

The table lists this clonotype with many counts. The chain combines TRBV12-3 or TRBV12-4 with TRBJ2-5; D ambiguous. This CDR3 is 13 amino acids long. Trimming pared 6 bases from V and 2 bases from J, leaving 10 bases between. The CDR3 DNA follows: TGTGCCAGCAGCCCGGGCGCGCAAGAGACCCAGTACTTC. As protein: CASSPGAQETQYF.

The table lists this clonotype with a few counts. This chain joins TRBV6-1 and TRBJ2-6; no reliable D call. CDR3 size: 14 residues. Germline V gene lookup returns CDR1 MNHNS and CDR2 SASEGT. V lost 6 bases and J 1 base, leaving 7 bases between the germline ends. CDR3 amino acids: CASSPQSGANVLTF. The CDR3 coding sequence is TGTGCCAGCAGCCCCCAATCTGGGGCCAACGTCCTGACTTTC.

The CDR3 nucleotides read TGTGCCAGCTCACCGTTTCCTGGGGATCAGCCCCAGCATTTT. Translating gives CASSPFPGDQPQHF. This chain connects TRBV18 to TRBJ1-5; D unresolved. Looked up from germline, CDR1 is KGHSH and CDR2 is LQKENI. Trimming cost V 3 bases and J 5 bases, with 11 bases left between them. CDR3 size: 14 residues.

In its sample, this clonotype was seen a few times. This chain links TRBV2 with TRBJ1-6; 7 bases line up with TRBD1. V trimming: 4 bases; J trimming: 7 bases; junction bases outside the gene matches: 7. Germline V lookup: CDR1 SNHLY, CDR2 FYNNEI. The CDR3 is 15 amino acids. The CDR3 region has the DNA TGTGCCAGCAGTGCGGACAGGCATACGAATTCACCCCTCCACTTT. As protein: CASSADRHTNSPLHF.

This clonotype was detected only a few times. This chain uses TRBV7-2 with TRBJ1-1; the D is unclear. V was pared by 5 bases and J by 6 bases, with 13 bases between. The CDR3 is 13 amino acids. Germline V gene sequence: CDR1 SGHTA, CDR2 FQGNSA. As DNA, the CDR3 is TGTGCCAGCAGCCCCGACTCCCGTCCTGAAGCTTTCTTT. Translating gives CASSPDSRPEAFF.